The table lists the clone carrying this T cell receptor beta chain with a few counts. TCRdb redid the calling of the RT-PCR reads with MiXCR, one entry per CDR3 protein. The sample carries more than 550,000 distinct CDR3 sequences, about 14% recorded once. The CDR3 is 14 residues long. The V gene lost 5 bases and the J gene lost 1 base, with 11 bases spanning the gap. The chain joins TRBV12-3 or TRBV12-4 to TRBJ1-1; tentatively, D is TRBD1 (5 bases). Sequencing was carried out using memory CD4+ T cells from blood. This TCR derives from a female donor in good health, serving as a healthy control. In DNA form, the CDR3 reads TGTGCCAGCAGTGCTCGGGACGGGAACACTGAAGCTTTCTTT. It encodes CASSARDGNTEAFF.